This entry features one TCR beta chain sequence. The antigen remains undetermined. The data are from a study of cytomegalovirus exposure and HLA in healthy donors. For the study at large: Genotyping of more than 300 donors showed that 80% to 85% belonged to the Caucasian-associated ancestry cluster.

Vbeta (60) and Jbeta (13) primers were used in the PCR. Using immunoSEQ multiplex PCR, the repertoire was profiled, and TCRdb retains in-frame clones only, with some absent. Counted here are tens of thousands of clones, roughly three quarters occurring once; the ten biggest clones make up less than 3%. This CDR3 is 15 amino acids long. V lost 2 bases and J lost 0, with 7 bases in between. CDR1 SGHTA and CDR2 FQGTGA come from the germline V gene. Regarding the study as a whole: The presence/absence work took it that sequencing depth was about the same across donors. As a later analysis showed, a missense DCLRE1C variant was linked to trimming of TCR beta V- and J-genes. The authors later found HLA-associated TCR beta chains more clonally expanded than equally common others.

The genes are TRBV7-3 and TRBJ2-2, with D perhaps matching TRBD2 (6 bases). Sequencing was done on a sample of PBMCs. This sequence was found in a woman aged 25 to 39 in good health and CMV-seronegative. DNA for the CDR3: TGTGCCAGCAGCTTACGGGGGTCGAACACCGGGGAGCTGTTTTTT. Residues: CASSLRGSNTGELFF.